What follows are 16 T cell receptor beta chains derived from one specimen sequenced in a study of T cells after posttransplantation cyclophosphamide. Data came from immunoSEQ multiplex PCR; TCRdb stores just in-frame clones and leaves some out. The repertoire has around 10,000 clones, approximately 80% of them found once; the top ten carry 15%. Treatment was busulfan-fludarabine conditioning, a marrow graft, and cyclophosphamide on days +3 and +4. Here the sequenced sample was PBMCs, taken roughly 62 months after allogeneic stem cell transplant with posttransplant cyclophosphamide. All receptors derive from a female patient in her fifties or sixties who received an allogeneic stem cell transplant from a related donor, was CMV-positive, and had no GVHD. Some T cells may possibly be graft donor cells.

The chain joins TRBV29-1 to TRBJ2-3; 10 nucleotides align to TRBD2. Germline loops: CDR1 SQVTM, CDR2 ANQGSEA. Unmatched junction bases numbered 4, after V lost 3 bases and J lost 1 base. This CDR3 is built from 15 residues. The CDR3 DNA follows: TGCAGCGTTGATCGGAGCGGGAGGGGCACAGATACGCAGTATTTT. This sequence encodes CSVDRSGRGTDTQYF.

The rearrangement joins TRBV27 to TRBJ2-7, with D perhaps TRBD1 (5 bases). The CDR3 sequence is 14 residues long. Trimming took off 5 bases at V and 0 bases at J, with 11 bases between the two ends. Germline-derived CDR1 and CDR2 are MNHEY and SMNVEV (reference sequence). The CDR3 here is CASSPGFPSYEQYF. The CDR3 DNA reads TGTGCCAGCAGTCCAGGGTTCCCCTCCTACGAGCAGTACTTC.

The V and J genes are TRBV5-1 and TRBJ2-5; 9 bases are a match to TRBD1. Germline V gene sequence: CDR1 SGHRS, CDR2 YFSETQ. This CDR3 is built from 14 residues. With V trimmed by 2 bases and J by 3 bases, 2 bases remained unmatched. CDR3 loop: CASSLQGAEETQYF. CDR3 nucleotides: TGCGCCAGCAGCTTACAGGGGGCCGAAGAGACCCAGTACTTC.

The chain has TRBV10-3 and TRBJ2-7, with D perhaps matching TRBD1 (6 bases). The CDR3 runs to 13 residues. Deletions cut 4 bases from V and 2 bases from J, with 9 bases between. Germline CDR1 ENHRY, CDR2 SYGVKD. The CDR3 protein is CAISAWTAYEQYF. The CDR3 DNA reads as TGTGCCATCAGTGCATGGACAGCCTACGAGCAGTACTTC.

The gene calls are TRBV7-6 and TRBJ2-1; no reliable D call. The CDR3 totals 15 residues. V lost 1 base to trimming and J lost 2 bases, with 9 bases between them. The germline CDR1 and CDR2 sequences are SGHVS and FNYEAQ. The CDR3 coding sequence is TGTGCCAGCAGCTTAGACGGTGTAGCCTACAATGAGCAGTTCTTC. Translated, it gives CASSLDGVAYNEQFF. The full variable domain, its missing parts supplied by reference TRBV7-6 and TRBJ2-1, is GAGVSQSPRYKVTKRGQDVALRCDPISGHVSLYWYRQALGQGPEFLTYFNYEAQQDKSGLPNDRFSAERPEGSISTLTIQRTEQRDSAMYRCASSLDGVAYNEQFFGPGTRLTVL.

The V and J genes are TRBV5-1 and TRBJ2-3; D perhaps matches TRBD2 (6 bases). Between the trimmed V and J ends, which lost 5 bases and 2 bases, there was a span of 12 bases. CDR3 size: 14 residues. The germline V gene has CDR1 SGHRS and CDR2 YFSETQ. Here the CDR3 reads CASRLTGDTDTQYF. CDR3 nucleotide sequence: TGCGCCAGCAGACTCACGGGGGACACAGATACGCAGTATTTT.

This sequence joins TRBV19 and TRBJ1-5; 9 bases are shared with TRBD1. V lost 1 base to trimming and J lost 7 bases; unmatched junction nucleotides: 5. Germline V gene lookup returns CDR1 LNHDA and CDR2 SQIVND (reference sequence). This CDR3 spans 15 amino acids. DNA of the CDR3: TGTGCCAGTAGTATAGTACACAGGGGGCGACAGCCCCAGCATTTT. It encodes CASSIVHRGRQPQHF.

The rearrangement uses TRBV28 and TRBJ1-5, with no clear D. V was cut by 5 bases and J by 6 bases, with 14 bases left in between. From germline, CDR1 is MDHEN and CDR2 SYDVKM. The CDR3 spans 14 residues. For the CDR3, the DNA is TGTGCCAGCAGTCAGACCGGGAGGGTTCAGCCCCAGCATTTT. The encoded protein is CASSQTGRVQPQHF.

CDR3 protein: CASRPRGGEQFF. Here the CDR3 DNA reads TGTGCCAGCAGACCCCGAGGGGGTGAGCAGTTCTTC. V and J are TRBV28 and TRBJ2-1; D may be TRBD1 (6 bases). Germline CDR1 is MDHEN and CDR2 is SYDVKM. Trimming pared 6 bases from V and 9 bases from J, leaving 12 bases between. This CDR3 has 12 amino acids.

The chain employs TRBV27 and TRBJ2-4; 8 bases agree with TRBD2. The CDR3 is 15 amino acids. From germline, CDR1 is MNHEY and CDR2 SMNVEV (reference sequence). Germline trimming cut 2 bases from V and 7 bases from J; bases unmatched to any gene: 7. The CDR3 loop is CASSLTAGAINIQYF. Here the CDR3 DNA reads TGTGCCAGCAGTTTAACAGCGGGAGCTATCAACATTCAGTACTTC.

This chain links TRBV10-3 with TRBJ2-7; D is possibly TRBD1 (5 bases). Trimming removed 6 bases at V and 3 bases at J, with 12 bases between. The CDR3 is 13 residues long. Germline V gene sequence: CDR1 ENHRY, CDR2 SYGVKD. The CDR3: CAIRGRVFYEQYF. CDR3 nucleotides: TGTGCCATCAGGGGCAGGGTGTTCTACGAGCAGTACTTC.

Only a few counts were recorded for this clone. The chain is built from TRBV6-1 and TRBJ2-6; possibly TRBD1 for D (5 bases). The germline gives CDR1 MNHNS, CDR2 SASEGT. V dropped 8 bases and J dropped 2 bases, with 13 bases sitting between them. The CDR3 is 15 amino acids. The CDR3: CASESGLAGANVLTF. The CDR3 DNA is TGTGCCAGCGAGTCAGGGTTGGCTGGGGCCAACGTCCTGACTTTC.

The chain recombines TRBV29-1 with TRBJ2-1; no reliable D call. Deletions cut 5 bases from V and 7 bases from J, with 15 bases between. Per the germline V gene, CDR1 is SQVTM and CDR2 is ANQGSEA. The CDR3 contains 13 residues. The CDR3, as DNA: TGCAGCGTTCGAGAGACACCCCGAAATGAGCAGTTCTTC. Translated, it gives CSVRETPRNEQFF.

The V gene is TRBV5-1, the J gene TRBJ2-1; 13 bases match TRBD2. With V trimmed by 0 bases and J by 7 bases, 4 bases remained unmatched. Per germline, CDR1 SGHRS and CDR2 YFSETQ. The CDR3 length is 16 residues. CDR3 residues: CASSLGTSGRLNEQFF. The CDR3 coding sequence is TGCGCCAGCAGCTTGGGGACTAGCGGGAGACTAAATGAGCAGTTCTTC.

This clone appeared a single time. The CDR3 nucleotides are TGTGCCAGCAGTTACCCCTTTTCATTAGAGGAACATGGCTACACCTTC. This encodes CASSYPFSLEEHGYTF. The rearrangement links TRBV6-6 to TRBJ1-2; D uncertain. From germline, CDR1 is MNHNY and CDR2 SVGAGI (reference sequence). The CDR3 covers 16 residues. V was pared by 2 bases and J by 6 bases, with 19 bases between.

This clone is a singleton in its sample. The chain joins TRBV4-1 to TRBJ1-2; unclear D gene. Germline V CDR1 and CDR2: MGHRA, YSYEKL. The V and J ends lost 1 base and 0 bases respectively, with 12 bases between them. The CDR3 is 16 residues long. The CDR3 DNA is TGCGCCAGCAGCCAAGTCGCTACAGTAGCTAACTATGGCTACACCTTC. Protein: CASSQVATVANYGYTF.